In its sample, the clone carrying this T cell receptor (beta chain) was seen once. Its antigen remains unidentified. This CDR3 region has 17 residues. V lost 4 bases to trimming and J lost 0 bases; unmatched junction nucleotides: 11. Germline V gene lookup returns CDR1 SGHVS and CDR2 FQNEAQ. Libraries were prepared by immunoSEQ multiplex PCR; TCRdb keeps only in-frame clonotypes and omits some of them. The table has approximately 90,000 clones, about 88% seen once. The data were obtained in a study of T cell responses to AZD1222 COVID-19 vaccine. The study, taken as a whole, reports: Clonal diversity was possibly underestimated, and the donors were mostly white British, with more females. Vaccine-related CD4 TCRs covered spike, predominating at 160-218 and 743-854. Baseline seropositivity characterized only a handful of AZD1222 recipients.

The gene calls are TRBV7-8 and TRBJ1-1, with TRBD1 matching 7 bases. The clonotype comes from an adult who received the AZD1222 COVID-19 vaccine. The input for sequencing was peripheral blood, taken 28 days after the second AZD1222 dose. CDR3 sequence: CASSSIQGRLMNTEAFF. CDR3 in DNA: TGTGCCAGCAGCTCGATACAGGGGAGACTCATGAACACTGAAGCTTTCTTT.